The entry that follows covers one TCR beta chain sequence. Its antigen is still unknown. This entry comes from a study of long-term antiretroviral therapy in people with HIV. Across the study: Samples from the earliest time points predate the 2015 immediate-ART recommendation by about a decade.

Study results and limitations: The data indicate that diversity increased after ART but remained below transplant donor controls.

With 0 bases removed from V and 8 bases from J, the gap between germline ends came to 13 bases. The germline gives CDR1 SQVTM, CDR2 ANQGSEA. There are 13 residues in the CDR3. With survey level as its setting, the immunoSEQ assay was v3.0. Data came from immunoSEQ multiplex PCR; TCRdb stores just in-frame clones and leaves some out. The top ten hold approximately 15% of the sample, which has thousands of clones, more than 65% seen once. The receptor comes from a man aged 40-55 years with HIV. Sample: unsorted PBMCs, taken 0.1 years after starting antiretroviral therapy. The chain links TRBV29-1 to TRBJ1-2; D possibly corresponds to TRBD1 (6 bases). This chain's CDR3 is CSVEEAGVGGYTF. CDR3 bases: TGCAGCGTTGAAGAGGCAGGGGTAGGAGGCTACACCTTC.